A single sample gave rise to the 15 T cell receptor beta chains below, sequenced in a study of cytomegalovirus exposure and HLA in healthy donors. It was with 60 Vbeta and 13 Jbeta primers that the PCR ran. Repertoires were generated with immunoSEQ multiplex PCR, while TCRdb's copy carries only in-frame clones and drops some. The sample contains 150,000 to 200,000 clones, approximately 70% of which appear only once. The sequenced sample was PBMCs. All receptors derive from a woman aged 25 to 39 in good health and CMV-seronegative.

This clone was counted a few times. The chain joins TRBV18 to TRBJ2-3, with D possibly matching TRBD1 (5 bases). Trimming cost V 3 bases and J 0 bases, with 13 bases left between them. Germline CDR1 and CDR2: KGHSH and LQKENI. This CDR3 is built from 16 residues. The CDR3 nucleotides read TGTGCCAGCTCACCTCTATCGGCAGGGAGCACAGATACGCAGTATTTT. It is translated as CASSPLSAGSTDTQYF.

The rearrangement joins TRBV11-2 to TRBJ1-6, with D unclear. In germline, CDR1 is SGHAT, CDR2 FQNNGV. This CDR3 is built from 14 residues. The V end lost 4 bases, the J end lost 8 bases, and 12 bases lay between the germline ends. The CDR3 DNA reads TGTGCCAGCAGCTCACAAAAACGGGATTCACCCCTCCACTTT. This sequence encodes CASSSQKRDSPLHF.

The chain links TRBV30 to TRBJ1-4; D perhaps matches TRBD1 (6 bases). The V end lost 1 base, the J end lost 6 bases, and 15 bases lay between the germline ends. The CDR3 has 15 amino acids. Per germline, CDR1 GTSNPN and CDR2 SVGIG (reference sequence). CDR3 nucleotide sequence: TGTGCCTGGAGTGGGAGGTCGGCAGGGGATGAAAAACTGTTTTTT. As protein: CAWSGRSAGDEKLFF.

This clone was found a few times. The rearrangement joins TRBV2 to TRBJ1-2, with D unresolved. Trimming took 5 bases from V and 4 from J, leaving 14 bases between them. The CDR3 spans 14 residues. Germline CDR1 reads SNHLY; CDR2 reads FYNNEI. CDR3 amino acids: CASSSQATLYGYTF. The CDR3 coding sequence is TGTGCCAGCAGTTCACAAGCGACCCTCTATGGCTACACCTTC.

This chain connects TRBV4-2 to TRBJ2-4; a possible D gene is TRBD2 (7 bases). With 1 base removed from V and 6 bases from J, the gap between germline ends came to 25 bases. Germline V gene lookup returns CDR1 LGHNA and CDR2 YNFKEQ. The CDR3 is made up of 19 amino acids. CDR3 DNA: TGTGCCAGCAGCCAAGGGGGGGGGACACTTGGGGCATTGGGAAACATTCAGTACTTC. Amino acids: CASSQGGGTLGALGNIQYF.

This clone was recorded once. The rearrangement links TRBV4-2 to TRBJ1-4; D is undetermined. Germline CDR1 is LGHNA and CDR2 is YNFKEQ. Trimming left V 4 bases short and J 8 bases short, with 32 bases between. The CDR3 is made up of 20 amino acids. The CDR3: CASSPEVAGSFWKMKEKLFF. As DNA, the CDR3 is TGTGCCAGCAGCCCAGAAGTTGCGGGATCATTTTGGAAAATGAAGGAAAAACTGTTTTTT.

The DNA of the CDR3 is TGTGCCAGCAGCTTAACTAGCGGGAGTTATGAGACCCAGTACTTC. Residues: CASSLTSGSYETQYF. The chain carries TRBV7-6 and TRBJ2-5; 11 bases match TRBD2. The germline V gene has CDR1 SGHVS and CDR2 FNYEAQ. V lost 2 bases and J lost 5; bases outside the gene matches: 4. The CDR3 is made up of 15 amino acids.

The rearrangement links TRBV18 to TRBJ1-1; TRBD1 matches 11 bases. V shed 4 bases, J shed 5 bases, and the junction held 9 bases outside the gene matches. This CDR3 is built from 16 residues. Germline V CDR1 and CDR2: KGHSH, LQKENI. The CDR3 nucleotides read TGTGCCAGCTCACTCGCCCGGGACAGGGGGTATACTGAAGCTTTCTTT. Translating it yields CASSLARDRGYTEAFF.

The CDR3 sequence: CAWSAQGTNYGYTF. As DNA, the CDR3 is TGTGCCTGGAGCGCACAGGGGACTAACTATGGCTACACCTTC. The chain employs TRBV30 and TRBJ1-2; 7 nucleotides line up with TRBD1. Germline loops: CDR1 GTSNPN, CDR2 SVGIG (reference sequence). The J segment lost 0 bases and the V segment lost 3 bases, leaving 4 bases of the junction unmatched. There are 14 residues in the CDR3.

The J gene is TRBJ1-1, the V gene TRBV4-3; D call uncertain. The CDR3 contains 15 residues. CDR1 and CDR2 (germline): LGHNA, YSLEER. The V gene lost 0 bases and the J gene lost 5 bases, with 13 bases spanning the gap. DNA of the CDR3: TGCGCCAGCAGCCAAGAGGCCCGTCTCCCGACTGAAGCTTTCTTT. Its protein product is CASSQEARLPTEAFF.

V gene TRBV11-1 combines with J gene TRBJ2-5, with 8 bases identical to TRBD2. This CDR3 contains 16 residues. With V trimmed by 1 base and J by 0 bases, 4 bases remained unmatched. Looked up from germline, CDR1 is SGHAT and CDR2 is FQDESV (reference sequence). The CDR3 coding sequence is TGTGCCAGCAGCTTAGAGACTAGCGAGTACCAAGAGACCCAGTACTTC. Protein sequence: CASSLETSEYQETQYF.

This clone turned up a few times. CDR3 sequence (DNA): TGTGCCAGCAGCTTAGTGGGGGGGGCTAGCACAGATACGCAGTATTTT. This codes for CASSLVGGASTDTQYF. V and J are TRBV7-3 and TRBJ2-3, with a weak D call TRBD2 (7 bases). The V end was cut by 2 bases, the J end by 0 bases, with 12 bases between. CDR3 length: 16 amino acids. Germline V CDR1 and CDR2: SGHTA, FQGTGA.

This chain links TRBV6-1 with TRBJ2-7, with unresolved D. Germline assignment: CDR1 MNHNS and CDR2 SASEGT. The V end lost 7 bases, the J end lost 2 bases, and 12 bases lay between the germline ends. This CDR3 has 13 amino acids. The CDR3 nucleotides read TGTGCCAGCACCCAACAGAGCCCCTACGAGCAGTACTTC. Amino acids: CASTQQSPYEQYF.

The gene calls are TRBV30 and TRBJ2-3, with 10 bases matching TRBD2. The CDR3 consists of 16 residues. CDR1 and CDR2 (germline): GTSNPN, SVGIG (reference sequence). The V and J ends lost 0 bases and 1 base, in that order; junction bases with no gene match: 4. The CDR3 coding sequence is TGTGCCTGGAGTGTATTAGCGGGAGGTGGCACAGATACGCAGTATTTT. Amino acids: CAWSVLAGGGTDTQYF.

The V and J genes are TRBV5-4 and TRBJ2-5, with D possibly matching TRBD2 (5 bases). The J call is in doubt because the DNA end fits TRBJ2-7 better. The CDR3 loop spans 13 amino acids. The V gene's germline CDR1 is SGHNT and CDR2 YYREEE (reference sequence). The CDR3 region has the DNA TGTGCCAGCTCTCTTGGGAGTTATGACGAGCAGTACTTC. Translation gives CASSLGSYDEQYF.